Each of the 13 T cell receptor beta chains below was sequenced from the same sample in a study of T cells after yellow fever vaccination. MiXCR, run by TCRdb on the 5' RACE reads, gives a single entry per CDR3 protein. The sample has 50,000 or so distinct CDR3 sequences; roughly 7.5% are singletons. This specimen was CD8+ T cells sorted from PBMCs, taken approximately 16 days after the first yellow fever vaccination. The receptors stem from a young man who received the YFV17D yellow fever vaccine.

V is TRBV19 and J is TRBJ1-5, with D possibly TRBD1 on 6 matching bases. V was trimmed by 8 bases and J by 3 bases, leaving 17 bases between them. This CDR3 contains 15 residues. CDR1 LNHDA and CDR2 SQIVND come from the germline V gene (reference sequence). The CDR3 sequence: CASGSQGLLNQPQHF. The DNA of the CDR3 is TGTGCCAGTGGGAGTCAGGGGCTCCTCAATCAGCCCCAGCATTTT.

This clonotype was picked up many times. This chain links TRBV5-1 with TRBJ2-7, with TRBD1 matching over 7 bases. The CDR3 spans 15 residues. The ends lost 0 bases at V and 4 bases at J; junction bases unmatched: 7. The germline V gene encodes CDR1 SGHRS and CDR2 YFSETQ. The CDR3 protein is CASSLADDRVYEQYF. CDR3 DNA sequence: TGCGCCAGCAGCTTGGCCGATGACAGGGTGTACGAGCAGTACTTC. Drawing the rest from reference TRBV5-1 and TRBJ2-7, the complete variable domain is KAGVTQTPRYLIKTRGQQVTLSCSPISGHRSVSWYQQTPGQGLQFLFEYFSETQRNKGNFPGRFSGRQFSNSRSEMNVSTLELGDSALYLCASSLADDRVYEQYFGPGTRLTVT.

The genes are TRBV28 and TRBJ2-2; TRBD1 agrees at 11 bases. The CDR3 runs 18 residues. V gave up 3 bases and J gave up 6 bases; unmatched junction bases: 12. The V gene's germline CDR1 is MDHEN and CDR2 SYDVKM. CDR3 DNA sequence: TGTGCCAGCAGTTTCCGGGACAGGGGGGTATTCGTGGCCGGGGAGCTGTTTTTT. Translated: CASSFRDRGVFVAGELFF.

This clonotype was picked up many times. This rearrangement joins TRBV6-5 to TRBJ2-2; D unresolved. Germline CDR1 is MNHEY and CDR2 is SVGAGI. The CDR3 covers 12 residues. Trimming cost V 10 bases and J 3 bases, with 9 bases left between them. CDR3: CAIRTDTGELFF. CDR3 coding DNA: TGTGCCATCAGAACCGACACCGGGGAGCTGTTTTTT.

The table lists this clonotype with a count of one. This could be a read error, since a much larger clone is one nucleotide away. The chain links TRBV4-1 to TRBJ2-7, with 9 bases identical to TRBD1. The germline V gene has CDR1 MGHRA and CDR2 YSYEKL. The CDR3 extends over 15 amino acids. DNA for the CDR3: TGCGCCAGCAGCCAAGTCGAGGGACAGGGATACGAGCATTACTTC. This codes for CASSQVEGQGYEHYF.

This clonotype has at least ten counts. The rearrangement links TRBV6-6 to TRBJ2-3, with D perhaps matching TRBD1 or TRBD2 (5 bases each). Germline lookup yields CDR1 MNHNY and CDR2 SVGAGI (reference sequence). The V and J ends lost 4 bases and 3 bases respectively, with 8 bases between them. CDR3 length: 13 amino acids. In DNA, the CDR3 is TGTGCCAGCAGTTGGGACCCGACAGATACGCAGTATTTT. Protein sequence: CASSWDPTDTQYF.

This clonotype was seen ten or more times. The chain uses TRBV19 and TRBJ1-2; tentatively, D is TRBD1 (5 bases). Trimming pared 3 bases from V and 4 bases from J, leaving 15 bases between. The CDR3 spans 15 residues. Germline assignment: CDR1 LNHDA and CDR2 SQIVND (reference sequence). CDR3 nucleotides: TGTGCCAGTAGTATCTTCGGGTCAGGGATCTATGGCTACACCTTC. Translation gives CASSIFGSGIYGYTF.

CDR3 loop: CASSPTSGTDTQYF. In DNA form, the CDR3 reads TGTGCCAGCAGCCCGACTAGCGGGACAGATACGCAGTATTTT. This sequence joins TRBV12-3 or TRBV12-4 and TRBJ2-3; 10 nucleotides agree with TRBD2. Germline trimming cut 6 bases from V and 3 bases from J; bases unmatched to any gene: 3. CDR3 length: 14 amino acids.

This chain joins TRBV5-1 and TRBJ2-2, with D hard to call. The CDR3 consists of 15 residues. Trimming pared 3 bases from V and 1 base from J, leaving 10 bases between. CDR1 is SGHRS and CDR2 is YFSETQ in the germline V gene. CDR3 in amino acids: CASSWTDLNTGELFF. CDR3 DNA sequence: TGCGCCAGCAGCTGGACGGATCTGAACACCGGGGAGCTGTTTTTT.

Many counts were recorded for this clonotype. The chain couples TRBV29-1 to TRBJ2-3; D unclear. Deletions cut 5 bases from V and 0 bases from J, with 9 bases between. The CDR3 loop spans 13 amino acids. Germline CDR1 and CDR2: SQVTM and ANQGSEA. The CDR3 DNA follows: TGCAGCGTTCTCCCCATAAGCACAGATACGCAGTATTTT. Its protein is CSVLPISTDTQYF.

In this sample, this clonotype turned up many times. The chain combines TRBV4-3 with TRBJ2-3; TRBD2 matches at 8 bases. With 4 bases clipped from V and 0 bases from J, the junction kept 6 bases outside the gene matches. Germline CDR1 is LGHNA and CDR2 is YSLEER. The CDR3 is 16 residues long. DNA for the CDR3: TGCGCCAGCAGCCGCGGACTAGCACGGAGCACAGATACGCAGTATTTT. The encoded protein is CASSRGLARSTDTQYF.

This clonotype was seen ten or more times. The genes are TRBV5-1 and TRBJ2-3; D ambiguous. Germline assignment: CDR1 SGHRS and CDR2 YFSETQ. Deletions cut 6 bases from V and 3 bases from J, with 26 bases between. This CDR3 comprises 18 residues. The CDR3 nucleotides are TGCGCCAGCACTCCCGGGTCCTCTTATTCCGCCCCAACAGATACGCAGTATTTT. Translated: CASTPGSSYSAPTDTQYF.

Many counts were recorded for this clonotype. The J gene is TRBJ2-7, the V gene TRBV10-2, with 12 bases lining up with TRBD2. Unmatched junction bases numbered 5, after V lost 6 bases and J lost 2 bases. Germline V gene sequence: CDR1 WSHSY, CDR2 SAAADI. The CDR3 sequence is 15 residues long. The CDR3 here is CASRATSGGPYEQYF. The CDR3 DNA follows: TGCGCCAGCAGGGCGACTAGCGGGGGCCCCTACGAGCAGTACTTC.